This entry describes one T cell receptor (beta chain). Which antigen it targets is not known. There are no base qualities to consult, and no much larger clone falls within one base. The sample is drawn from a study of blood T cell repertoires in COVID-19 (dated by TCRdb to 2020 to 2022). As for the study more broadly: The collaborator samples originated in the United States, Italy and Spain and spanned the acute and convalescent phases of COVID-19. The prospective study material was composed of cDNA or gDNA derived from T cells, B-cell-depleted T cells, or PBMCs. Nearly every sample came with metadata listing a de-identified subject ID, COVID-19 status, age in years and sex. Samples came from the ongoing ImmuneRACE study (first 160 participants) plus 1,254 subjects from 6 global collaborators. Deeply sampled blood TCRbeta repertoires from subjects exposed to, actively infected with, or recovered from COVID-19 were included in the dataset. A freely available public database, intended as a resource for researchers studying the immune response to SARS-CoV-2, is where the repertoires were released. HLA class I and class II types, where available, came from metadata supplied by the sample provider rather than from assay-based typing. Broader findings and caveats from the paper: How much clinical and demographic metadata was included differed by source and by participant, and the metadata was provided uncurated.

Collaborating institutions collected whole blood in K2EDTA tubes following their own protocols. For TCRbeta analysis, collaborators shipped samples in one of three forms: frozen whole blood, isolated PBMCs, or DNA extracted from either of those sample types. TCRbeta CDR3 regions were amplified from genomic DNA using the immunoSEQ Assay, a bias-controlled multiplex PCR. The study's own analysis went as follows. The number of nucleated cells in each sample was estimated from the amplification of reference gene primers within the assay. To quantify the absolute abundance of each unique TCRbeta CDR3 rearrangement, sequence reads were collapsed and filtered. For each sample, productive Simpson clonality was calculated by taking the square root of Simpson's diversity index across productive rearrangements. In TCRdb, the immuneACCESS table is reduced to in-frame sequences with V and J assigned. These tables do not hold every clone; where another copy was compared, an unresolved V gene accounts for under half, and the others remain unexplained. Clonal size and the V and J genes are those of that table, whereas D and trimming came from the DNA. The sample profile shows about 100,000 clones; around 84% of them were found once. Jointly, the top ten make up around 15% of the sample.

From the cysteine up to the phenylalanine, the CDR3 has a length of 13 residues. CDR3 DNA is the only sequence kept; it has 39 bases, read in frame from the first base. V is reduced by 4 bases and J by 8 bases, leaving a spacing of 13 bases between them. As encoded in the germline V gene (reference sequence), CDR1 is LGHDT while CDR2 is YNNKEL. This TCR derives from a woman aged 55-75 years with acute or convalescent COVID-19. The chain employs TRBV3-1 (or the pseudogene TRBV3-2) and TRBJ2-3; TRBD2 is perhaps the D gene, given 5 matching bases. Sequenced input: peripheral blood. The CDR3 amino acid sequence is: CASSPYTGVTQYF. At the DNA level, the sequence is TGTGCCAGCAGCCCTTACACCGGGGTTACGCAGTATTTT.